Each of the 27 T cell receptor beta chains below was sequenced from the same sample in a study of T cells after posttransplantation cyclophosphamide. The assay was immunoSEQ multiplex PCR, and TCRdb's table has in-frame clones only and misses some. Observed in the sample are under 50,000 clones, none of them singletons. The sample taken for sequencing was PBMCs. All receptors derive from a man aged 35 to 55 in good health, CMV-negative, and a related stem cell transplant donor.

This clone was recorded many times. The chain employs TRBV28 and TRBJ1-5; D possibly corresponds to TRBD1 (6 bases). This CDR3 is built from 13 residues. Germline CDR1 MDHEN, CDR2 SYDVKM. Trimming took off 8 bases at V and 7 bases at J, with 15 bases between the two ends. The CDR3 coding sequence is TGTGCCAGCCATCCCACAGGGAACCAGCCCCAGCATTTT. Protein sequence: CASHPTGNQPQHF. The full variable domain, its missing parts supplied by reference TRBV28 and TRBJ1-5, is DVKVTQSSRYLVKRTGEKVFLECVQDMDHENMFWYRQDPGLGLRLIYFSYDVKMKEKGDIPEGYSVSREKKERFSLILESASTNQTSMYLCASHPTGNQPQHFGDGTRLSIL.

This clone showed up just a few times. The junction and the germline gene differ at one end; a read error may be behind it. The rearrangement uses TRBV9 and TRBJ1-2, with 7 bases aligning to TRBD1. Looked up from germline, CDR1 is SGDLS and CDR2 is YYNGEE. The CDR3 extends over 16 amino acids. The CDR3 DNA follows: TGTGCCAACAGCGTAGCCGGGGACAGATGGTCAGGCGGCTACACCTTC. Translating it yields CANSVAGDRWSGGYTF.

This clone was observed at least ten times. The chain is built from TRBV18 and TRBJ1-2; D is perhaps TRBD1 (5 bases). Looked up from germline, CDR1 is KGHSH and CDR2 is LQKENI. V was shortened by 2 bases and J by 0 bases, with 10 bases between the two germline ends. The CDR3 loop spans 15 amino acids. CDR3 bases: TGTGCCAGCTCACCATTGGGACTAGCTAACTATGGCTACACCTTC. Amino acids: CASSPLGLANYGYTF.

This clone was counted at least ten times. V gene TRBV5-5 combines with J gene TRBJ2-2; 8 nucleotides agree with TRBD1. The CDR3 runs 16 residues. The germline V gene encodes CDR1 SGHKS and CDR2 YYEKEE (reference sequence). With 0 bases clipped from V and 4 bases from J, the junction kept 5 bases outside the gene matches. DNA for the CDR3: TGTGCCAGCAGCTTGGCGCAGGGGGCGGGCACCGGGGAGCTGTTTTTT. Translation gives CASSLAQGAGTGELFF.

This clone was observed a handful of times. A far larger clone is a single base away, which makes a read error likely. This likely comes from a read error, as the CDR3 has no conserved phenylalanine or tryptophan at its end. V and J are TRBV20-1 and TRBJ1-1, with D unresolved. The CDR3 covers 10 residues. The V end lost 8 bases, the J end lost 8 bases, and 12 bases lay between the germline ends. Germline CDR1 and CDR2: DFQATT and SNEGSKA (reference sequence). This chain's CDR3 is CSSKGGEAFL. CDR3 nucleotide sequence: TGCAGTTCAAAGGGAGGGGAAGCTTTCCTT.

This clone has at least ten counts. The CDR3 loop is CASSLSRGAPGELFF. The CDR3 DNA sequence: TGTGCCAGCAGCTTGTCCAGGGGGGCGCCCGGGGAGCTGTTTTTT. J is TRBJ2-2 and V is TRBV7-2, with D possibly matching TRBD1 (7 bases). The CDR3 covers 15 residues. Germline CDR1 SGHTA, CDR2 FQGNSA. With 3 bases removed from V and 6 bases from J, the gap between germline ends came to 14 bases.

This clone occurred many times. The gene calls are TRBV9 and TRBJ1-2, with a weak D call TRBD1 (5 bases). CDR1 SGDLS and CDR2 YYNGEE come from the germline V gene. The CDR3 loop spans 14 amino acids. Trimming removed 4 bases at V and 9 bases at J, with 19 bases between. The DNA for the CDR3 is TGTGCCAGCAGCACCCGACCTGGGGCAGGGCGCTACACCTTC. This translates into CASSTRPGAGRYTF. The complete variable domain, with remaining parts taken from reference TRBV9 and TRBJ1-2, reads DSGVTQTPKHLITATGQRVTLRCSPRSGDLSVYWYQQSLDQGLQFLIQYYNGEERAKGNILERFSAQQFPDLHSELNLSSLELGDSALYFCASSTRPGAGRYTFGSGTRLTVV.

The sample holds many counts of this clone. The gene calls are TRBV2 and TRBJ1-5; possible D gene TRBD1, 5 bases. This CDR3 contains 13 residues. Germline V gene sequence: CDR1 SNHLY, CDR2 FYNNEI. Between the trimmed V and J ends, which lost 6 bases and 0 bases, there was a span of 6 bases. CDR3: CASRDSSNQPQHF. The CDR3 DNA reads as TGTGCCAGCAGAGACAGTAGCAATCAGCCCCAGCATTTT.

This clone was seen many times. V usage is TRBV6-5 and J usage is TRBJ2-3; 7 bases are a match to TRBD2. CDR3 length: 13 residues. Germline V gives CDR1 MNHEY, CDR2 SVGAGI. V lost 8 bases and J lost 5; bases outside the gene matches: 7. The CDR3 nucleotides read TGTGCCAGCTCCTGGGGGGGGGAAGATACGCAGTATTTT. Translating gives CASSWGGEDTQYF.

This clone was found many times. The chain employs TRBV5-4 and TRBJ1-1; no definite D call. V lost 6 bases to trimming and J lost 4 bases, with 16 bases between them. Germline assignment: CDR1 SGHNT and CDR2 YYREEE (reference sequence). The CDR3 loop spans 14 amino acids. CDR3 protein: CASTRDSAGTEAFF. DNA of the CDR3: TGTGCCAGCACCAGAGACTCGGCCGGCACTGAAGCTTTCTTT.

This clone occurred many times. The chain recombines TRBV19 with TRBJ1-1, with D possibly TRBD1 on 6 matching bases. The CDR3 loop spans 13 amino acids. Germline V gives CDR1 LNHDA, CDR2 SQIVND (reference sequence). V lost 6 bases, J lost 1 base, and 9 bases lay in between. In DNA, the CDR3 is TGTGCCAGTAGCCTACAGGGGAACACTGAAGCTTTCTTT. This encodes CASSLQGNTEAFF.

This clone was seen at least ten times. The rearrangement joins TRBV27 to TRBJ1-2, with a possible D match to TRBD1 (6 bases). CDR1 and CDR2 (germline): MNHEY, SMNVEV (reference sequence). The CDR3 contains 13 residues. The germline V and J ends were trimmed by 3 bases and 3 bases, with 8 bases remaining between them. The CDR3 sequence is CASSFHRDYGYTF. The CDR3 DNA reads TGTGCCAGCAGTTTTCACAGGGACTATGGCTACACCTTC.

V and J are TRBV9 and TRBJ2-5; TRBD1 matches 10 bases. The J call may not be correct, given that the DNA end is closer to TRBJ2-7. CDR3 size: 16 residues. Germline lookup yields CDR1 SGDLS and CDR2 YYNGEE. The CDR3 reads CASSVGGQGIPYEQYF. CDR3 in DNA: TGTGCCAGCAGCGTAGGGGGACAGGGGATTCCCTACGAGCAGTACTTC.

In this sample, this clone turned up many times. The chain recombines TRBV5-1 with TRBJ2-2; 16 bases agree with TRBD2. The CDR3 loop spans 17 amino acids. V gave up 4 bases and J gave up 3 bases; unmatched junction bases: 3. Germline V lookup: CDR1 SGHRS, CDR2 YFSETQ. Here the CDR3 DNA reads TGCGCCAGCAGCCCCGGGACTAGCGGGAGGGACACCGGGGAGCTGTTTTTT. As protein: CASSPGTSGRDTGELFF.

The CDR3 DNA is TGTGCCAGCAGTTTACCGCCGACAGGGGCTTACGAGCAGTACTTC. Protein product: CASSLPPTGAYEQYF. The chain recombines TRBV28 with TRBJ2-5, with 8 bases aligning to TRBD1. The J call may be in error: the DNA end matches TRBJ2-7 better. CDR3 size: 15 residues. The germline V gene has CDR1 MDHEN and CDR2 SYDVKM.

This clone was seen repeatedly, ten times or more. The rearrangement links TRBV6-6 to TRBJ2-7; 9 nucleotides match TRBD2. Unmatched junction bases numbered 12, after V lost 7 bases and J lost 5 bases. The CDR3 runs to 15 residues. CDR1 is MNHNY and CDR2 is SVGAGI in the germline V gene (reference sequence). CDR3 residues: CASTSFPGLAHEQYF. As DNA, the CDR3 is TGTGCCAGCACGTCGTTTCCGGGACTAGCTCACGAGCAGTACTTC.

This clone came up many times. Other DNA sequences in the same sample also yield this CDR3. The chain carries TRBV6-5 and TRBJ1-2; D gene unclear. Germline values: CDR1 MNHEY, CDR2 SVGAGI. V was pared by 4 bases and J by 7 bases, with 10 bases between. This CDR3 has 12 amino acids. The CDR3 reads CASSFGDAGYTF. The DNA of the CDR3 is TGTGCCAGCAGTTTCGGGGATGCTGGCTACACCTTC.

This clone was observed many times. CDR3 in DNA: TGTGCCAGCGCCGGGACAGGGGTTGGACCCCAGCATTTT. This encodes CASAGTGVGPQHF. This chain joins TRBV2 and TRBJ1-5; 10 nucleotides align to TRBD1. Germline V CDR1 and CDR2: SNHLY, FYNNEI. V lost 8 bases, J lost 10 bases, and 8 bases stayed unmatched. This CDR3 spans 13 amino acids. The full variable domain, in which reference TRBV2 and TRBJ1-5 provide the parts outside the CDR3, is EPEVTQTPSHQVTQMGQEVILRCVPISNHLYFYWYRQILGQKVEFLVSFYNNEISEKSEIFDDQFSVERPDGSNFTLKIRSTKLEDSAMYFCASAGTGVGPQHFGDGTRLSIL.

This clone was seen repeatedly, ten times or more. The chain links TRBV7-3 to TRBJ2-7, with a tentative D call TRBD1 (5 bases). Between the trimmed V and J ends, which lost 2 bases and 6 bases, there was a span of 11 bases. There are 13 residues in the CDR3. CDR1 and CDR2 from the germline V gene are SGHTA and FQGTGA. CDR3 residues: CASSLQGSLEQYF. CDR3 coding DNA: TGTGCCAGCAGCTTACAGGGTTCCCTCGAGCAGTACTTC.

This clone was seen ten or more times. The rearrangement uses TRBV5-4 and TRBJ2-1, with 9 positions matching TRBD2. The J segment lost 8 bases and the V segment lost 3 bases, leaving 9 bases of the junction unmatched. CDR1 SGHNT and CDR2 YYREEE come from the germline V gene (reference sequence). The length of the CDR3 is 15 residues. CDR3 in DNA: TGTGCCAGCAGCTACGTAGCGGGAGTAAAGGATGAGCAGTTCTTC. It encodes CASSYVAGVKDEQFF.

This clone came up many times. As DNA, the CDR3 is TGTGCCAGCAGTTTATTTCCGGGGAAGAACACTGAAGCTTTCTTT. It is translated as CASSLFPGKNTEAFF. V is TRBV28 and J is TRBJ1-1, with no clear D. The CDR3 length is 15 residues. Germline CDR1 is MDHEN and CDR2 is SYDVKM. Trimming removed 1 base from V and 1 base from J, with 10 bases in between.

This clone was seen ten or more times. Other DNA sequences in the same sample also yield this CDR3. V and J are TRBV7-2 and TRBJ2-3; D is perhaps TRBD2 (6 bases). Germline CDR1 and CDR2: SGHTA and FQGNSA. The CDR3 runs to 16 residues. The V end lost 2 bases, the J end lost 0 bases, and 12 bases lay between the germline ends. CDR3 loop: CASSLSTGLSTDTQYF. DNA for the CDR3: TGTGCCAGCAGCTTAAGCACGGGACTTAGCACAGATACGCAGTATTTT.

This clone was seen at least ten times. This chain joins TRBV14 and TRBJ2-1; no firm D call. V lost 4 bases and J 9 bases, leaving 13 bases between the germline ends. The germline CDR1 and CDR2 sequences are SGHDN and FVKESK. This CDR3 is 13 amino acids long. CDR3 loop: CASSRDSRTEQFF. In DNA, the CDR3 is TGTGCCAGCAGCCGAGATTCGAGAACTGAGCAGTTCTTC.

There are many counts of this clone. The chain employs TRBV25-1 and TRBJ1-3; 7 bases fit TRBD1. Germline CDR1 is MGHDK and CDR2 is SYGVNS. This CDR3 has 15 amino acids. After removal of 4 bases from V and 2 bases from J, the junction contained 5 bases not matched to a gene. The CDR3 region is CASSGTGQAGNTIYF. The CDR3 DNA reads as TGTGCCAGCAGTGGGACAGGCCAGGCTGGAAACACCATATATTTT.

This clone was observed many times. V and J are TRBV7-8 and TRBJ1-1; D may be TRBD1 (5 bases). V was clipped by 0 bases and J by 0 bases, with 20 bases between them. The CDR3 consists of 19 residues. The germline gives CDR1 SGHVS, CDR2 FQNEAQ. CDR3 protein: CASSLAVGGPFGMNTEAFF. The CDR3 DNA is TGTGCCAGCAGCTTAGCGGTGGGGGGTCCCTTTGGTATGAACACTGAAGCTTTCTTT. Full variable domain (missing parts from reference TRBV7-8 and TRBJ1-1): GAGVSQSPRYKVAKRGQDVALRCDPISGHVSLFWYQQALGQGPEFLTYFQNEAQLDKSGLPSDRFFAERPEGSVSTLKIQRTQQEDSAVYLCASSLAVGGPFGMNTEAFFGQGTRLTVV.

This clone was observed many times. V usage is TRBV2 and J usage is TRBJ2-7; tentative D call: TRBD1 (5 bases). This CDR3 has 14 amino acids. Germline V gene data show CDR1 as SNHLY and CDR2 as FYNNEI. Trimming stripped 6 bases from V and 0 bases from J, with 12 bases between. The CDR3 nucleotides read TGTGCCAGCAGGCGGCGACAGAGCTCCTACGAGCAGTACTTC. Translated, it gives CASRRRQSSYEQYF.

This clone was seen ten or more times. Written as DNA, the CDR3 is TGTGCCAGCAGCTCCACTAGCGGGAGGGAAACCGGGGAGCTGTTTTTT. It translates to CASSSTSGRETGELFF. The J gene is TRBJ2-2, the V gene TRBV7-9; 13 bases fit TRBD2. Germline CDR1 reads SEHNR; CDR2 reads FQNEAQ (reference sequence). The CDR3 is 16 residues long. V gave up 4 bases and J gave up 5 bases; unmatched junction bases: 4.